What follows are 9 T cell receptor beta chains derived from one specimen sequenced in a study of Ad26.COV2.S vaccination and SARS-CoV-2 variants. TCRdb's table, derived via immunoSEQ multiplex PCR, lists solely in-frame clones and lacks some. The sample has roughly 500,000 clones; roughly 89% are singletons. Treatment denoted: around 19 received Ad26.COV2.S at low or high dose, single or two shots; about 5 received placebo; per-sample allocation not given. Collection of the samples took place on day 63 after the first injection of vaccine or placebo. The source material was peripheral blood, sampled in a trial of Ad26.COV2.S vaccine versus placebo. These receptors were obtained from a person between 18 and 65 years old who received the Ad26.COV2.S COVID-19 vaccine or a placebo.

The genes are TRBV12-3 or TRBV12-4 and TRBJ1-1, with no clear D. V lost 3 bases and J 4 bases, leaving 9 bases between the germline ends. The CDR3 runs to 13 residues. The CDR3 spells CASSFRRGTEAFF. The DNA for the CDR3 is TGTGCCAGCAGTTTTCGGCGTGGCACTGAAGCTTTCTTT.

The chain has TRBV19 and TRBJ1-5; D remains ambiguous. Trimming took 10 bases from V and 7 from J, leaving 23 bases between them. This CDR3 has 15 residues. The germline gives CDR1 LNHDA, CDR2 SQIVND (reference sequence). The CDR3 loop reads CATNGGAQAWQPQHF. DNA of the CDR3: TGTGCCACTAACGGTGGCGCCCAGGCGTGGCAGCCCCAGCATTTT.

The chain employs TRBV19 and TRBJ2-2; 12 bases line up with TRBD2. The CDR3 contains 17 residues. Per germline, CDR1 LNHDA and CDR2 SQIVND (reference sequence). The V and J ends lost 3 bases and 7 bases, in that order; junction bases with no gene match: 9. CDR3 nucleotides: TGTGCCAGTAGTATCCGACTAGCGGGGGATTGGAGCGGGGAGCTGTTTTTT. This sequence encodes CASSIRLAGDWSGELFF. Looking up the rest from reference TRBV19 and TRBJ2-2 gives the full variable domain: DGGITQSPKYLFRKEGQNVTLSCEQNLNHDAMYWYRQDPGQGLRLIYYSQIVNDFQKGDIAEGYSVSREKKESFPLTVTSAQKNPTAFYLCASSIRLAGDWSGELFFGEGSRLTVL.

This sequence joins TRBV2 and TRBJ2-1; 11 bases align to TRBD2. This CDR3 region has 14 residues. Trimming cost V 6 bases and J 6 bases; bases outside gene matches: 4. Germline values: CDR1 SNHLY, CDR2 FYNNEI. The CDR3 coding sequence is TGTGCCAGCAGAGGGACTAGCGGAACCAATGAGCAGTTCTTC. This codes for CASRGTSGTNEQFF.

The V call is TRBV7-2, the J call TRBJ1-1, with 7 bases matching TRBD1. The CDR3 loop spans 16 amino acids. Per the germline V gene, CDR1 is SGHTA and CDR2 is FQGNSA. The J segment lost 0 bases and the V segment lost 5 bases, leaving 9 bases of the junction unmatched. CDR3 coding DNA: TGTGCCAGCAGCCTATTCCCTACAGGGGTGAACACTGAAGCTTTCTTT. It encodes CASSLFPTGVNTEAFF. Supplemented by reference TRBV7-2 and TRBJ1-1, the full variable domain reads GAGVSQSPSNKVTEKGKDVELRCDPISGHTALYWYRQSLGQGLEFLIYFQGNSAPDKSGLPSDRFSAERTGGSVSTLTIQRTQQEDSAVYLCASSLFPTGVNTEAFFGQGTRLTVV.

V usage is TRBV5-1 and J usage is TRBJ2-7, with TRBD1 matching over 8 bases. This CDR3 spans 14 amino acids. The V gene end was trimmed by 3 bases and the J gene end by 4 bases; junction bases not matched to a gene: 6. Germline CDR1 and CDR2: SGHRS and YFSETQ. The CDR3 loop reads CASSSGTGDYEQYV. For the CDR3, the DNA is TGCGCCAGCAGCTCTGGGACAGGAGATTACGAGCAGTACGTC.

The chain employs TRBV6-6 and TRBJ1-4, with D hard to call. The length of the CDR3 is 12 residues. V shed 8 bases and J shed 6 bases, with 10 bases lying between them. The germline CDR1 and CDR2 sequences are MNHNY and SVGAGI (reference sequence). The CDR3 loop is CASAVADEKLFF. The CDR3 DNA follows: TGTGCCAGCGCCGTGGCAGATGAAAAACTGTTTTTT.

CDR3 sequence reads: CASSSTGTVGNQPQHF. Here the CDR3 DNA reads TGTGCCAGCAGTTCCACCGGGACAGTTGGCAATCAGCCCCAGCATTTT. The rearrangement uses TRBV6-5 and TRBJ1-5; 7 nucleotides line up with TRBD1. The CDR3 runs to 16 residues. Trimming took 4 bases from V and 2 from J; bases not matched to a gene: 8. Per the germline V gene, CDR1 is MNHEY and CDR2 is SVGAGI.

V is TRBV6-2 or TRBV6-3 and J is TRBJ1-5; D ambiguous. The CDR3 extends over 15 amino acids. The V end was cut by 3 bases, the J end by 2 bases, with 11 bases between. The germline gives CDR1 MNHEY, CDR2 SVGEGT. Here the CDR3 reads CASSYWAGGNQPQHF. The CDR3 DNA reads TGTGCCAGCAGTTATTGGGCCGGTGGCAATCAGCCCCAGCATTTT.